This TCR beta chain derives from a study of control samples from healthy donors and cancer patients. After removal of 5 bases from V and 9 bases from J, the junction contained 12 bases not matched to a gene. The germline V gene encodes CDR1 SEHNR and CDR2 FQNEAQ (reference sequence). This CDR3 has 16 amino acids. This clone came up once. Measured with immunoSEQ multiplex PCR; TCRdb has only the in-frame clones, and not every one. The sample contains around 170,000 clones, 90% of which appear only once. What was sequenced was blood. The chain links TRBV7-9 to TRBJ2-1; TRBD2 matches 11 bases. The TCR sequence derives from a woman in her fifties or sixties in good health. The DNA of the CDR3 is TGTGCCAGCAGCCCGCGGCGCCTAGCGGGAGGAGGTGAGCAGTTCTTC. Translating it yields CASSPRRLAGGGEQFF.